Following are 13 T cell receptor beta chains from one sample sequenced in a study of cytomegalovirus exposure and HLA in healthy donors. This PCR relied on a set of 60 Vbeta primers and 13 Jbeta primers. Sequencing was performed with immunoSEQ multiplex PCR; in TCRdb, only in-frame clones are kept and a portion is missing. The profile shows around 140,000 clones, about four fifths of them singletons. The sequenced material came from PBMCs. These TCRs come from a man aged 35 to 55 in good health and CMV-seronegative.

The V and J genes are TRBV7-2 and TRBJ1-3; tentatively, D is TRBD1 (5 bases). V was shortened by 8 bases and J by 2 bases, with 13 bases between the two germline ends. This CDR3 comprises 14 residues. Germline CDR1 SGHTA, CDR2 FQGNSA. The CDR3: CASQGPRPGNTIYF. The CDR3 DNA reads TGTGCCAGCCAGGGCCCGCGGCCTGGAAACACCATATATTTT.

The DNA of the CDR3 is TGTGCCAGCAGCCGGACAGGGCTGGGAGGCTACACCTTC. This sequence encodes CASSRTGLGGYTF. The V and J genes are TRBV13 and TRBJ1-2, with 8 nucleotides matching TRBD1. From germline, CDR1 is PRHDT and CDR2 FYEKMQ (reference sequence). Trimming removed 5 bases from V and 8 bases from J; junction bases left unmatched: 7. The CDR3 has 13 amino acids.

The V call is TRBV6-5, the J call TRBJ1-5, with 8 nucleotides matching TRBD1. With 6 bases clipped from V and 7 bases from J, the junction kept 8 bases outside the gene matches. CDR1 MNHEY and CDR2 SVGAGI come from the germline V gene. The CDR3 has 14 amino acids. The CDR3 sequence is CASRSRGQVQPQHF. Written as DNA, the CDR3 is TGTGCCAGCAGGTCCAGGGGGCAGGTCCAGCCCCAGCATTTT.

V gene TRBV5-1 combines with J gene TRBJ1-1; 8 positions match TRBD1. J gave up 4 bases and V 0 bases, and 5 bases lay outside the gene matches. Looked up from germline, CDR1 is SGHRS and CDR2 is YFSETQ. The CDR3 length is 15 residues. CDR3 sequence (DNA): TGCGCCAGCAGCTTGGGAACAGGGGGTGCCACTGAAGCTTTCTTT. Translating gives CASSLGTGGATEAFF.

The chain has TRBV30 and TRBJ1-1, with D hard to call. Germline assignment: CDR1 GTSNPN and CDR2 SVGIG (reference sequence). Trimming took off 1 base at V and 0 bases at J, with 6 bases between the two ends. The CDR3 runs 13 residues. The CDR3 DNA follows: TGTGCCTGGAGTGCTTTCCTGAACACTGAAGCTTTCTTT. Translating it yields CAWSAFLNTEAFF.

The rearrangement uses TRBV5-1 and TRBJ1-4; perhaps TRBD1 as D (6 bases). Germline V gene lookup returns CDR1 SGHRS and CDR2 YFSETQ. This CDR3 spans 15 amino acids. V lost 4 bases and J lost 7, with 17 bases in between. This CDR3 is CASSRQGGQPEKLFF. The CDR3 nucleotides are TGCGCCAGCAGCCGCCAGGGTGGACAGCCTGAAAAACTGTTTTTT. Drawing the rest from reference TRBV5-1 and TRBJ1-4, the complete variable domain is KAGVTQTPRYLIKTRGQQVTLSCSPISGHRSVSWYQQTPGQGLQFLFEYFSETQRNKGNFPGRFSGRQFSNSRSEMNVSTLELGDSALYLCASSRQGGQPEKLFFGSGTQLSVL.

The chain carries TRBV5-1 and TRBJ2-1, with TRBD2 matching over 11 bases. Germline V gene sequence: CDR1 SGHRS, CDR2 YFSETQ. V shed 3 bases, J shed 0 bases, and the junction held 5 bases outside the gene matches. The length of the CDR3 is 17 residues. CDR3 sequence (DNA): TGCGCCAGCAGCTGGCCTAGCGGGGGGACCTCCTACAATGAGCAGTTCTTC. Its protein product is CASSWPSGGTSYNEQFF.

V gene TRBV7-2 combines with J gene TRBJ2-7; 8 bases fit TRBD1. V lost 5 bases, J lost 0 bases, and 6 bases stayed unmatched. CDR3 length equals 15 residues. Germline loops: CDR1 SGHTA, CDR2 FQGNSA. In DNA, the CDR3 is TGTGCCAGCAGCGAGGGACAGGATAGCTCCTACGAGCAGTACTTC. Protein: CASSEGQDSSYEQYF. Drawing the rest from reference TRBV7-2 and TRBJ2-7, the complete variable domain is GAGVSQSPSNKVTEKGKDVELRCDPISGHTALYWYRQSLGQGLEFLIYFQGNSAPDKSGLPSDRFSAERTGGSVSTLTIQRTQQEDSAVYLCASSEGQDSSYEQYFGPGTRLTVT.

CDR3 amino acids: CASSLGLAGGRNNEQFF. Here the CDR3 DNA reads TGTGCCAGCAGTCTGGGACTAGCGGGGGGGAGAAACAATGAGCAGTTCTTC. The rearrangement links TRBV7-2 to TRBJ2-1, with 16 nucleotides matching TRBD2. After removal of 6 bases from V and 5 bases from J, the junction contained 7 bases not matched to a gene. The germline V gene encodes CDR1 SGHTA and CDR2 FQGNSA. The CDR3 extends over 17 amino acids.

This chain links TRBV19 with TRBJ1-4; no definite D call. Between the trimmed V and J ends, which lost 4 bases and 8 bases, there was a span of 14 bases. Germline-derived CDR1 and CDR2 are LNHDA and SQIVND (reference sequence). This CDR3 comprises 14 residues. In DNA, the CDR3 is TGTGCCAGTAGTACCGACATGGTACAAGAAAAACTGTTTTTT. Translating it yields CASSTDMVQEKLFF. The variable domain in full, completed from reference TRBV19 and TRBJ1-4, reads DGGITQSPKYLFRKEGQNVTLSCEQNLNHDAMYWYRQDPGQGLRLIYYSQIVNDFQKGDIAEGYSVSREKKESFPLTVTSAQKNPTAFYLCASSTDMVQEKLFFGSGTQLSVL.

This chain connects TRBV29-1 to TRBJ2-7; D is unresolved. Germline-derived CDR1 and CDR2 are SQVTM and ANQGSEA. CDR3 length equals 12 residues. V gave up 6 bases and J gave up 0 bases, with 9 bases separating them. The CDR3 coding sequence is TGCAGCGTCGCGCTTAGCTCCTACGAGCAGTACTTC. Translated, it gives CSVALSSYEQYF.

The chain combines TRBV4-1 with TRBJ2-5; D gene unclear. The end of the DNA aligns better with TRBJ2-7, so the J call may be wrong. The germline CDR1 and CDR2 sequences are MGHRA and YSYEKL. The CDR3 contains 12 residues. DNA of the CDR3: TGCGCCAGCAGCCAAGATCACCACGAGCAGTACTTC. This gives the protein CASSQDHHEQYF.

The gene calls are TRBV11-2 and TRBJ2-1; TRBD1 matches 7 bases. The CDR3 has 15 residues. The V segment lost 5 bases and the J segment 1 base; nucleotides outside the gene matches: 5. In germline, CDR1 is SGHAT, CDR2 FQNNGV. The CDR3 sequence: CASSQLTGSYNEQFF. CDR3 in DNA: TGTGCCAGCAGCCAGCTGACAGGGTCCTACAATGAGCAGTTCTTC.